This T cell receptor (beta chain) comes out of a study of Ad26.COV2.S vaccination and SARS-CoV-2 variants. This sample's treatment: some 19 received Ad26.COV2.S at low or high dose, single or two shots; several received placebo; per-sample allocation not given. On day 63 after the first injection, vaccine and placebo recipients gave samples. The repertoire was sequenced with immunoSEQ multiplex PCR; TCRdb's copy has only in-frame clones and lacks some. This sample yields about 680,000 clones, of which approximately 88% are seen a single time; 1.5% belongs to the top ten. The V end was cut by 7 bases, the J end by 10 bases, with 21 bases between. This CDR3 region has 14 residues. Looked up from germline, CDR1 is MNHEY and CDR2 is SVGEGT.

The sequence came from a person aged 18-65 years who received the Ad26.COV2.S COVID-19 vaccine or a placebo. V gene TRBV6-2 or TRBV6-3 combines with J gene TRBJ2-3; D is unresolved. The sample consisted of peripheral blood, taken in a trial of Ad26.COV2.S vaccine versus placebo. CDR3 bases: TGTGCCAGCACCCCCACGTCTGAGAGCCAGGCGCAGTATTTT. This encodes CASTPTSESQAQYF.